This entry lists 5 T cell receptor beta chains sequenced from one sample in a study of control samples from healthy donors and cancer patients. Generated by immunoSEQ multiplex PCR, the TCRdb table keeps only in-frame clones and is missing some. The sample includes under 95,000 clones, approximately 93% of them seen just once. The sequencing input was blood. Every receptor here comes from a woman aged 25 to 39 in good health.

This chain connects TRBV28 to TRBJ1-3; D uncertain. The CDR3 extends over 13 amino acids. Germline V gene data show CDR1 as MDHEN and CDR2 as SYDVKM. V was pared by 2 bases and J by 1 base, with 3 bases between. In DNA, the CDR3 is TGTGCCAGCAGTTTAACTTCTGGAAACACCATATATTTT. Its protein is CASSLTSGNTIYF.

The J gene is TRBJ1-1, the V gene TRBV6-2 or TRBV6-3, with a possible D match to TRBD1 (5 bases). CDR1 is MNHEY and CDR2 is SVGEGT in the germline V gene. The germline V and J ends were trimmed by 5 bases and 6 bases, with 7 bases remaining between them. CDR3 length: 11 residues. CDR3 in amino acids: CASSQGAEAFF. CDR3 in DNA: TGTGCCAGCAGTCAAGGGGCTGAAGCTTTCTTT.

The chain joins TRBV6-6 to TRBJ2-2; 8 nucleotides line up with TRBD2. The CDR3 has 15 residues. V dropped 5 bases and J dropped 2; count of bases not matched to a gene: 4. Germline-derived CDR1 and CDR2 are MNHNY and SVGAGI (reference sequence). CDR3 in amino acids: CASSPGTRNTGELFF. The CDR3, as DNA: TGTGCCAGCAGTCCCGGGACTAGAAACACCGGGGAGCTGTTTTTT.

This chain links TRBV3-1 (or the pseudogene TRBV3-2) with TRBJ1-2; TRBD1 might be the D (6 bases). Germline loops: CDR1 LGHDT, CDR2 YNNKEL (reference sequence). Trimming left V 4 bases short and J 5 bases short, with 14 bases between. The CDR3 runs 14 residues. CDR3 amino acids: CASSPDSRVYGYTF. CDR3 coding DNA: TGTGCCAGCAGCCCGGACAGCAGAGTTTATGGCTACACCTTC.

The table lists this clone with a count of one. This rearrangement joins TRBV4-2 to TRBJ2-7; unclear D gene. The CDR3 runs 11 residues. Germline V gene sequence: CDR1 LGHNA, CDR2 YNFKEQ. The V and J ends lost 0 bases and 6 bases respectively, with 3 bases between them. The CDR3 loop reads CASSQDGEQYF. CDR3 coding DNA: TGTGCCAGCAGCCAAGATGGCGAGCAGTACTTC.